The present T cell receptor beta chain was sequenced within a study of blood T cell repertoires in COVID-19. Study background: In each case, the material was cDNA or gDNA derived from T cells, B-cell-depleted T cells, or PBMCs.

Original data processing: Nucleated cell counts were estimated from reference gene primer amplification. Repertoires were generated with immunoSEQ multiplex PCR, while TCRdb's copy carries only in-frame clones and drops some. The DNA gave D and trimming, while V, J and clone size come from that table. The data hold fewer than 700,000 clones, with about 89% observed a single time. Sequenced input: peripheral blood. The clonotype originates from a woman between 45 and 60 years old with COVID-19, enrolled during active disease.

CDR3: CASSLAGQGAEQPQHF. CDR3 sequence (DNA): TGTGCCAGCAGCTTAGCGGGGCAGGGGGCGGAACAGCCCCAGCATTTT. The chain couples TRBV7-9 to TRBJ1-5, with 8 bases matching TRBD1. J lost 7 bases, V lost 0 bases, and 8 bases had no gene match. The CDR3 has 16 residues. Germline loops: CDR1 SEHNR, CDR2 FQNEAQ (reference sequence).